Listed below are T cell receptor beta chains from one sample, sequenced in a study of shared clonotypes between healthy human individuals. The protocol was immunoSEQ multiplex PCR, while the TCRdb copy is restricted to in-frame clones and leaves out a portion. The sample carries some 1,600,000 clones, 95% to 99% recorded once. Sequencing input: naive CD4+ T cells sorted from blood. Receptor source: a young man in good health. Each CDR3 is given with its conserved first and last residue. The order of the fields is V gene, J gene, D gene, clone size, CDR3 protein, CDR3 DNA. The D gene is left open where the match is weak. Only some rows state a clone size, as once, few, many or a class for expanded clones.

TRBV30	TRBJ2-7	TRBD2	.	CAGQAGGYEQYF	TGTGCTGGACAGGCGGGAGGGTACGAGCAGTACTTC
TRBV19	TRBJ2-2	.	.	CASSIRQTGTNTGELFF	TGTGCCAGTAGTATCCGCCAGACGGGAACGAACACCGGGGAGCTGTTTTTT
TRBV11-2	TRBJ2-3	.	.	CASSRLVGTDTQYF	TGTGCCAGCAGCCGACTAGTGGGGACAGATACGCAGTATTTT
TRBV5-1	TRBJ1-1	.	.	CASSFDSAGTEAFF	TGCGCCAGCAGCTTTGATTCGGCGGGCACTGAAGCTTTCTTT
TRBV11-3	TRBJ2-1	.	once	CASSWLGNEQFF	TGTGCCAGCAGCTGGTTGGGCAATGAGCAGTTCTTC
TRBV6-5	TRBJ1-2	.	.	CASSYRQASYGYTF	TGTGCCAGCAGTTACCGACAGGCTTCCTATGGCTACACCTTC
TRBV5-4	TRBJ1-5	.	.	CASSAGISNQPQHF	TGTGCCAGCAGCGCGGGGATTAGCAATCAGCCCCAGCATTTT
TRBV28	TRBJ2-7	.	.	CASSGRGGEQYF	TGTGCCAGCAGTGGCCGGGGTGGAGAGCAGTACTTC
TRBV6-1	TRBJ1-2	TRBD1	.	CASSEPGQGGYTF	TGTGCCAGCAGTGAACCGGGACAGGGGGGCTACACCTTC
TRBV19	TRBJ1-2	TRBD1	.	CASSRQGIYGYTF	TGTGCCAGTAGTAGACAGGGGATCTATGGCTACACCTTC
TRBV7-9	TRBJ2-5	TRBD1	.	CASRDRAYQETQYF	TGTGCCAGCAGGGACAGGGCATACCAAGAGACCCAGTACTTC
TRBV2	TRBJ1-5	.	.	CASSHWDLRGQPQHF	TGTGCCAGCAGTCACTGGGACTTGAGGGGCCAGCCCCAGCATTTT
TRBV5-4	TRBJ2-7	TRBD2	.	CASSAAVAGGASYEQYF	TGTGCCAGCAGTGCGGCGGTAGCGGGAGGTGCCTCCTACGAGCAGTACTTC
TRBV7-7	TRBJ2-7	TRBD1	.	CASSPRQGVYEQYF	TGTGCCAGCAGCCCACGACAGGGCGTCTACGAGCAGTACTTC
TRBV18	TRBJ2-1	.	.	CASSPSRASSYNEQFF	TGTGCCAGCTCACCCTCGAGGGCCAGCTCCTACAATGAGCAGTTCTTC
TRBV10-3	TRBJ1-1	TRBD1	.	CAISARGQHEAFF	TGTGCCATCAGTGCCAGGGGACAGCATGAAGCTTTCTTT
TRBV19	TRBJ1-4	.	.	CASSPRPTTNEKLFF	TGTGCCAGTAGTCCCCGGCCTACAACTAATGAAAAACTGTTTTTT
TRBV10-2	TRBJ1-4	.	.	CASSARRRIASNEKLFF	TGCGCCAGCAGCGCTCGTCGGAGGATCGCGTCTAATGAAAAACTGTTTTTT
TRBV7-2	TRBJ2-1	TRBD2	.	CASSPSGLVNEQFF	TGTGCCAGCAGCCCCTCCGGACTAGTTAATGAGCAGTTCTTC
TRBV7-9	TRBJ2-1	.	.	CASNPGAGYNEQFF	TGTGCCAGCAATCCAGGGGCGGGATACAATGAGCAGTTCTTC
TRBV10-3	TRBJ2-1	TRBD1	.	CAISGGQGAFYNEQFF	TGTGCCATCAGTGGGGGACAGGGGGCCTTCTACAATGAGCAGTTCTTC
TRBV5-5	TRBJ2-7	.	.	CASSVRGVRLEQYF	TGTGCCAGCAGCGTCAGGGGCGTCCGGCTCGAGCAGTACTTC
TRBV7-9	TRBJ2-7	TRBD2	.	CASSTTSVEQYF	TGTGCCAGCAGCACCACTAGCGTCGAGCAGTACTTC
TRBV7-2	TRBJ2-2	.	.	CASSPTGGSGELFF	TGTGCCAGCTCCCCGACAGGCGGAAGCGGGGAGCTGTTTTTT
TRBV2	TRBJ1-1	.	.	CASSEISGGAEAFF	TGTGCCAGCAGTGAGATATCCGGGGGTGCTGAAGCTTTCTTT
TRBV7-9	TRBJ1-5	.	.	CASSLGGAWGGSNQPQHF	TGTGCCAGCAGCTTAGGAGGGGCTTGGGGGGGAAGCAATCAGCCCCAGCATTTT
TRBV7-9	TRBJ2-1	.	.	CASITAGVSYNEQFF	TGTGCCAGCATCACCGCAGGGGTATCCTACAATGAGCAGTTCTTC
TRBV9	TRBJ2-1	.	.	CASSEPAGPYNEQFF	TGTGCCAGCAGCGAGCCCGCGGGGCCTTACAATGAGCAGTTCTTC
TRBV5-1	TRBJ2-1	.	.	CASSRQEGVYNEQFF	TGCGCCAGCAGCCGCCAGGAGGGGGTATACAATGAGCAGTTCTTC
TRBV5-1	TRBJ2-1	TRBD2	.	CASSPTSGRTYNEQFF	TGCGCCAGCAGCCCTACTAGCGGGAGAACCTACAATGAGCAGTTCTTC
TRBV6-1	TRBJ1-5	.	.	CASSEAPGSLEPQHF	TGTGCCAGCAGTGAAGCCCCGGGCTCACTTGAGCCCCAGCATTTT
TRBV21-1	TRBJ2-5	.	.	CASSKRVGQETQYF	TGTGCCAGCAGCAAAAGGGTGGGCCAAGAGACCCAGTACTTC
TRBV6-6	TRBJ2-1	.	.	CASSRDTYNEQFF	TGTGCCAGCAGCCGGGACACTTACAATGAGCAGTTCTTC
TRBV9	TRBJ1-2	.	.	CASSPRPEGGGNYGYTF	TGTGCCAGCAGCCCTCGCCCCGAGGGAGGGGGTAACTATGGCTACACCTTC
TRBV7-2	TRBJ1-4	TRBD1	.	CASSLQQGGNEKLFF	TGTGCCAGCAGCCTCCAACAGGGGGGTAATGAAAAACTGTTTTTT
TRBV25-1	TRBJ1-4	.	.	CASSDWGPNEKLFF	TGTGCCAGCAGTGATTGGGGGCCTAATGAAAAACTGTTTTTT
TRBV28	TRBJ1-3	TRBD1	few	CASLPGQGGNTIYF	TGTGCCAGCCTACCGGGACAGGGAGGAAACACCATATATTTT
TRBV25-1	TRBJ1-3	.	.	CASSESGNTIYF	TGTGCCAGCAGTGAGTCTGGAAACACCATATATTTT
TRBV4-2	TRBJ2-1	TRBD2	.	CASSLWTSGYNEQFF	TGTGCCAGCAGCCTCTGGACTAGCGGCTACAATGAGCAGTTCTTC
TRBV6-5	TRBJ2-7	.	.	CASSYSLYEPKQYF	TGTGCCAGCAGTTACTCGTTGTACGAACCGAAGCAGTACTTC
TRBV13	TRBJ2-3	.	.	CASSPSQATDTQYF	TGTGCCAGCAGCCCTAGTCAGGCCACAGATACGCAGTATTTT
TRBV5-1	TRBJ2-2	TRBD1	.	CASSPWDRGRSYVVGELFF	TGCGCCAGCAGCCCCTGGGACAGGGGCCGATCATACGTCGTGGGGGAGCTGTTTTTT
TRBV6-1	TRBJ2-5	TRBD1	.	CASRLDRAAETQYF	TGTGCCAGCAGGCTGGACAGGGCGGCAGAGACCCAGTACTTC
TRBV25-1	TRBJ1-2	.	.	CATQGPNYGYTF	TGTGCCACCCAGGGTCCGAACTATGGCTACACCTTC
TRBV19	TRBJ2-1	.	once	CASTDRPPYNEQFF	TGTGCCAGTACCGACAGACCCCCCTACAATGAGCAGTTCTTC
TRBV5-4	TRBJ2-7	.	.	CASSLGQGIYEQYF	TGTGCCAGCAGCTTGGGTCAGGGCATCTACGAGCAGTACTTC
TRBV27	TRBJ2-3	TRBD2	.	CASSLSRASGTSF	TGTGCCAGCAGTTTATCGAGGGCTAGCGGGACCTCATTT
TRBV20-1	TRBJ2-7	.	.	CSASLGNEQYF	TGCAGTGCTAGTTTGGGGAACGAGCAGTACTTC
TRBV6-5	TRBJ1-3	.	.	CASSYQGTSGNTIYF	TGTGCCAGCAGTTACCAGGGCACCTCTGGAAACACCATATATTTT
TRBV4-3	TRBJ2-3	.	once	CASSQARQSTDTQYF	TGCGCCAGCAGCCAAGCGCGCCAGAGCACAGATACGCAGTATTTT
TRBV7-6	TRBJ2-2	TRBD2	.	CASSLAPLAGNTGELFF	TGTGCCAGCAGCTTGGCCCCACTAGCGGGTAACACCGGGGAGCTGTTTTTT
TRBV9	TRBJ2-1	TRBD1	.	CASDGTGGLLDEQFF	TGTGCCAGCGATGGGACAGGGGGGTTATTGGATGAGCAGTTCTTC
TRBV18	TRBJ2-5	TRBD2	.	CASSPLQAGGGETQYF	TGTGCCAGCTCACCACTCCAGGCGGGGGGCGGAGAGACCCAGTACTTC
TRBV7-9	TRBJ2-7	.	.	CASSSRTVSSYEQYF	TGTGCCAGCAGCTCTCGGACTGTAAGCTCCTACGAGCAGTACTTC
TRBV6-6	TRBJ1-1	.	once	CASTFGQNTEAFF	TGTGCCAGCACCTTCGGACAGAACACTGAAGCTTTCTTT